This T cell receptor (beta chain) was identified during a study of T cell responses to AZD1222 COVID-19 vaccine. Study observations and caveats: Regions left unmutated in variants are reportedly the target of nearly half of spike-specific TCRs. In a largely white British group with more females than males, clonal diversity was possibly underestimated.

The repertoire was sequenced with immunoSEQ multiplex PCR; TCRdb's copy has only in-frame clones and lacks some. The sample shows about 140,000 clones, approximately 95% of them seen only once. About this clone itself: What it recognizes is unknown.

Germline CDR1 and CDR2: SNHLY and FYNNEI. The CDR3 has 13 residues. Trimming removed 5 bases at V and 7 bases at J, with 14 bases between. The chain links TRBV2 to TRBJ1-2; a weak D match, TRBD1 (5 bases). This sequence was found in an adult in good health. Sequencing was performed on peripheral blood, taken on day 0 of MenACWY control vaccination. CDR3 region: CASSSEARAGYTF. CDR3 nucleotides: TGTGCCAGCAGTTCCGAAGCCAGGGCTGGCTACACCTTC.